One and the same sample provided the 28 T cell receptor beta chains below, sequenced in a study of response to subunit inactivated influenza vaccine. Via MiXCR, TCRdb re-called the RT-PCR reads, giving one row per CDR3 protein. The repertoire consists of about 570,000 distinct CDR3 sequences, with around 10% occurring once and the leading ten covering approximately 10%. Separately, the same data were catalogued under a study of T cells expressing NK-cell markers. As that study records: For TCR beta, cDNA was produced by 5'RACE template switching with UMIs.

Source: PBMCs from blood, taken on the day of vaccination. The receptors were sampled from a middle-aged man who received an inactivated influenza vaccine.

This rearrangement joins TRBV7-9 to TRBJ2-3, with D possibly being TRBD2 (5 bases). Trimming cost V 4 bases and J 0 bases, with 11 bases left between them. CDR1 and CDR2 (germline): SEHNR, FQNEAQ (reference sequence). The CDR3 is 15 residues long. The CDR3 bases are TGTGCCAGCAGCTCGTTAGCGACTAGCACAGATACGCAGTATTTT. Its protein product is CASSSLATSTDTQYF.

The CDR3 bases are TGCAGTGCGGGTAGCGGGGAGAGGAACACCGGGGAGCTGTTTTTT. Protein product: CSAGSGERNTGELFF. The V gene is TRBV20-1, the J gene TRBJ2-2, with 8 bases identical to TRBD2. Germline CDR1 reads DFQATT; CDR2 reads SNEGSKA (reference sequence). The CDR3 totals 15 residues. V dropped 6 bases and J dropped 1; count of bases not matched to a gene: 7.

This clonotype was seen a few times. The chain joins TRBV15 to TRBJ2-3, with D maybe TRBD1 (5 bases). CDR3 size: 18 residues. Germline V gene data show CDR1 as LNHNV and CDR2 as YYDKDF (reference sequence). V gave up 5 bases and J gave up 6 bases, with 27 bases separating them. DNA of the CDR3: TGTGCCACCAGCCAAGGGGTAGAGGCTACAAGCTTTATGGATACGCAGTATTTT. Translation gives CATSQGVEATSFMDTQYF.

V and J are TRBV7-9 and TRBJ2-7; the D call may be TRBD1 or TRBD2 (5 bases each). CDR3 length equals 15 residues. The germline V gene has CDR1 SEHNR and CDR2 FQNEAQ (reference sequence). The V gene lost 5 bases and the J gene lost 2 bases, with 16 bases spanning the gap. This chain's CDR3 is CASSHRDHGTYEQYF. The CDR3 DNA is TGTGCCAGCAGCCATCGGGACCACGGTACCTACGAGCAGTACTTC.

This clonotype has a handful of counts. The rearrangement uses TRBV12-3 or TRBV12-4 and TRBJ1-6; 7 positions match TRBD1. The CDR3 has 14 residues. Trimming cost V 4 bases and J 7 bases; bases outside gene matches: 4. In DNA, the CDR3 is TGTGCCAGCAGTTCGGGACAGCTAAATTCACCCCTCCACTTT. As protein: CASSSGQLNSPLHF.

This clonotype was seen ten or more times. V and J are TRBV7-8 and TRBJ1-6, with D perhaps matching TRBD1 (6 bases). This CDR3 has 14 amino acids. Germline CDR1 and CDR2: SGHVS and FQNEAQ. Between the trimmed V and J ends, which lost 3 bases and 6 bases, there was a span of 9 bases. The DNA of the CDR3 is TGTGCCAGCAGCTTTGCCAGGGGTAATTCACCCCTCCACTTT. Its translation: CASSFARGNSPLHF.

This chain's CDR3 is CASSQGQAGYGYTF. CDR3 sequence (DNA): TGTGCCAGCAGCCAAGGACAGGCGGGCTATGGCTACACCTTC. The genes are TRBV4-2 and TRBJ1-2; D is possibly TRBD1 (6 bases). Germline CDR1 is LGHNA and CDR2 is YNFKEQ. The CDR3 is made up of 14 amino acids. Trimming took 1 base from V and 4 from J, leaving 10 bases between them.

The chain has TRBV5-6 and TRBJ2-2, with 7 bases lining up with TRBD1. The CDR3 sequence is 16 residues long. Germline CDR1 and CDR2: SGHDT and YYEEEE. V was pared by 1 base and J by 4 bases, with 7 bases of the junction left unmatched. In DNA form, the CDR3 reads TGTGCCAGCAGCTTGTCCACAGGGGTTAGCACCGGGGAGCTGTTTTTT. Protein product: CASSLSTGVSTGELFF.

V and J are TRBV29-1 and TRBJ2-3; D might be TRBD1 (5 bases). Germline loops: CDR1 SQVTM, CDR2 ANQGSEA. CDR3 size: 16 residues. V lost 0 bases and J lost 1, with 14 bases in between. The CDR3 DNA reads TGCAGCGTTGAAGATCGGTTCAGGGTGGGCACAGATACGCAGTATTTT. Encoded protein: CSVEDRFRVGTDTQYF.

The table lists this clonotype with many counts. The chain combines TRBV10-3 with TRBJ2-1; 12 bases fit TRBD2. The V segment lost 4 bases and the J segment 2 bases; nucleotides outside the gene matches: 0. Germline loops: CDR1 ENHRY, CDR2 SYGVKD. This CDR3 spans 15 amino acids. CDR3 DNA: TGTGCCATCAGTGGGACTAGCGGGACCTACAATGAGCAGTTCTTC. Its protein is CAISGTSGTYNEQFF.

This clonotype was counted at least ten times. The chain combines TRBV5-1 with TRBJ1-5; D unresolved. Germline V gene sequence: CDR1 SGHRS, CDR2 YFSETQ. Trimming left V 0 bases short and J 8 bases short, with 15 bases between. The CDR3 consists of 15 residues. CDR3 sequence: CASSLVGGRLEPQHF. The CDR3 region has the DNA TGCGCCAGCAGCTTGGTCGGAGGCAGGCTAGAGCCCCAGCATTTT.

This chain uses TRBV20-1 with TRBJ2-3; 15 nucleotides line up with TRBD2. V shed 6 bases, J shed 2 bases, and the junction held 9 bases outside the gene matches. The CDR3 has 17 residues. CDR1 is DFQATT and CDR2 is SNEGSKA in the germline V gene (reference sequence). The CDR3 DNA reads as TGCAGTGCACCGGGACTAGCGGGGGGAACATACACAGATACGCAGTATTTT. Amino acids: CSAPGLAGGTYTDTQYF.

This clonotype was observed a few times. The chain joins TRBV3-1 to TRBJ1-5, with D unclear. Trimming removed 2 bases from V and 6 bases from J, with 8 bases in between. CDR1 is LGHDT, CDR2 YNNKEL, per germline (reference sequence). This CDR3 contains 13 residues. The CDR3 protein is CASSQNPGQPQHF. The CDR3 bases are TGTGCCAGCAGCCAAAACCCCGGTCAGCCCCAGCATTTT. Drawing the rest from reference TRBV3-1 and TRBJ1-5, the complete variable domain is DTAVSQTPKYLVTQMGNDKSIKCEQNLGHDTMYWYKQDSKKFLKIMFSYNNKELIINETVPNRFSPKSPDKAHLNLHINSLELGDSAVYFCASSQNPGQPQHFGDGTRLSIL.

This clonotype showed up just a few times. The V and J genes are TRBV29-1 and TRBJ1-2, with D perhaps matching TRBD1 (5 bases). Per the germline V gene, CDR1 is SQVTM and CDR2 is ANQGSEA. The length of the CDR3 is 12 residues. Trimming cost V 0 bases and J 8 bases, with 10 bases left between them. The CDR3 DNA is TGCAGCGTTGAAGACTTAGGGGTCGGCTACACCTTC. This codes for CSVEDLGVGYTF.

CDR3 nucleotide sequence: TGTGCCAGCAGCGCAGTCCCCGGGACGGCCAAGGAAGCTTTCTTT. This codes for CASSAVPGTAKEAFF. The chain uses TRBV7-2 and TRBJ1-1; TRBD1 might be the D (5 bases). Germline loops: CDR1 SGHTA, CDR2 FQGNSA. CDR3 length equals 15 residues. Deletions cut 5 bases from V and 8 bases from J, with 21 bases between.

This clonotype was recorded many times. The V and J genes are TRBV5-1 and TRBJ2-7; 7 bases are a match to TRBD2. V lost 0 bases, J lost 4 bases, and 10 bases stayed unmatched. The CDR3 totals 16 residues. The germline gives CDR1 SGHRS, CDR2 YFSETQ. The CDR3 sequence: CASSLAPGRHSYEQYF. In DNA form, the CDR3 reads TGCGCCAGCAGCTTGGCCCCCGGGAGGCACTCTTACGAGCAGTACTTC.

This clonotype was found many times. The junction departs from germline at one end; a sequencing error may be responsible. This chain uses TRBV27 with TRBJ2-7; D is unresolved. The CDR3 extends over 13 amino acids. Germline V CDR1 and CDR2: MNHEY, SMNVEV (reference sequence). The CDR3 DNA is TGCGCCAGCAGCCTTTCCCCTTCCTACGAGCAGTACTTC. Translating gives CASSLSPSYEQYF.

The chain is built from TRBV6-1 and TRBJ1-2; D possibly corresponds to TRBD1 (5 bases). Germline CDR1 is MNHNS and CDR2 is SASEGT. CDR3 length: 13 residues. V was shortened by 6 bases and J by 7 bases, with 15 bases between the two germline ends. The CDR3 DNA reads TGTGCCAGCAGCCAAACAGGAATGGCTGGCTACACCTTC. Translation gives CASSQTGMAGYTF.

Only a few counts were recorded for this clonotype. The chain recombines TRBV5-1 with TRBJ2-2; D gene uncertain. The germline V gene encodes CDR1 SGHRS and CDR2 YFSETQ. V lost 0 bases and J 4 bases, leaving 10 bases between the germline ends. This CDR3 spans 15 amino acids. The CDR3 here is CASSLAESSTGELFF. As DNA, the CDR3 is TGCGCCAGCAGCTTGGCCGAAAGCAGCACCGGGGAGCTGTTTTTT.

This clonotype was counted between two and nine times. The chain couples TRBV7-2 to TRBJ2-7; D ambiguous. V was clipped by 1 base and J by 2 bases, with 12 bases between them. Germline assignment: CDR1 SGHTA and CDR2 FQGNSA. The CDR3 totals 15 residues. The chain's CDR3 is CASSLVLGSTYEQYF. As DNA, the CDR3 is TGTGCCAGCAGCTTAGTTCTGGGGTCAACCTACGAGCAGTACTTC.

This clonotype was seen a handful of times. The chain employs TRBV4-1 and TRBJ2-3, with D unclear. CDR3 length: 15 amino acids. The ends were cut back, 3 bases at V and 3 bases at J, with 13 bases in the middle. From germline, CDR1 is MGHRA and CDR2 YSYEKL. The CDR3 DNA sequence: TGCGCCAGCAGCCACCCCCCCAAGGCGACAGATACGCAGTATTTT. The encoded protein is CASSHPPKATDTQYF.

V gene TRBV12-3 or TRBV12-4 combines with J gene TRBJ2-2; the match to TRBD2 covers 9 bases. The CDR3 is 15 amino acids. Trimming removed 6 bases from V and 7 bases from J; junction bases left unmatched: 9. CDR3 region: CASRVAGALLGELFF. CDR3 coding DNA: TGTGCCAGCAGGGTAGCGGGGGCGCTCCTCGGGGAGCTGTTTTTT.

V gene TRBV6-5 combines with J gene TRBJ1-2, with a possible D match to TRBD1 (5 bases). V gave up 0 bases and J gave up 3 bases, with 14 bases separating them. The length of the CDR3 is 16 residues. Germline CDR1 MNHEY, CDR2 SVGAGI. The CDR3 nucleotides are TGTGCCAGCAGTTACTCCTCCCGACAGACTTACTATGGCTACACCTTC. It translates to CASSYSSRQTYYGYTF.

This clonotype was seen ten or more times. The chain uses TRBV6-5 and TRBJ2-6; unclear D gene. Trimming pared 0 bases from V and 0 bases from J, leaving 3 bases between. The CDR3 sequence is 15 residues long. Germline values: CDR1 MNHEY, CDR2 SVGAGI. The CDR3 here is CASSYSGSGANVLTF. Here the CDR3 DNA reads TGTGCCAGCAGTTACTCTGGCTCTGGGGCCAACGTCCTGACTTTC.

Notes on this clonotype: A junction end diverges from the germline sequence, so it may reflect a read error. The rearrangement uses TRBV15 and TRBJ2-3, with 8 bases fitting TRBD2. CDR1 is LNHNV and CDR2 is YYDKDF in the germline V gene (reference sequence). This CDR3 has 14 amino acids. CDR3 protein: CATSSGLATDMQYF. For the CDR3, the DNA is TGTGCCACCAGCAGTGGACTAGCCACAGATATGCAGTATTTT.

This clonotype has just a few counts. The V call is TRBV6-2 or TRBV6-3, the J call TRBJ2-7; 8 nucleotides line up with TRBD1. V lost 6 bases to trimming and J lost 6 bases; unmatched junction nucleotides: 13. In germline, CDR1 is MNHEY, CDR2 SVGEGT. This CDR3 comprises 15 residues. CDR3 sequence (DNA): TGTGCCAGCAGCTCAGGAGGGACAGGATCTTCCGAGCAGTACTTC. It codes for CASSSGGTGSSEQYF.

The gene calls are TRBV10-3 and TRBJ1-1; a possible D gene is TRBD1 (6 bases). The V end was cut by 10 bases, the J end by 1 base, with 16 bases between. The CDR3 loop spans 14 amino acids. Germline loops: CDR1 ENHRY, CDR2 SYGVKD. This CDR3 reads CATRGWGKNTEAFF. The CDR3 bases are TGTGCCACCAGGGGTTGGGGGAAGAACACTGAAGCTTTCTTT.

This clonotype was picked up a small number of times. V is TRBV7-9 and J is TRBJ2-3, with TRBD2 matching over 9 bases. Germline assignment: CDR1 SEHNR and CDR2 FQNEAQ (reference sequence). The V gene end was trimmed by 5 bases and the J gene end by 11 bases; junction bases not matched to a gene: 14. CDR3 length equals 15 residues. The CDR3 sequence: CASSQPGTSFPGQYF. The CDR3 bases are TGTGCCAGCAGCCAGCCCGGGACTAGCTTTCCTGGGCAGTATTTT.